Each of the 28 T cell receptor beta chains below was sequenced from the same sample in a study of blood T cells in healthy people across ages. Primed by a sample-barcoded 5' primer and a J-beta primer mix, a second PCR proceeded for about 6 to 11 cycles. TCRdb recomputed calls from the 5' RACE reads with MiXCR, one row per CDR3 protein. The table has around 2 million distinct CDR3 sequences, about two fifths seen once. Sequencing was carried out using blood. Receptors originate from a human donor in good health.

This chain connects TRBV7-2 to TRBJ2-1; D remains unclear. The germline V gene encodes CDR1 SGHTA and CDR2 FQGNSA. V lost 2 bases, J lost 9 bases, and 11 bases lay in between. CDR3 size: 13 residues. This CDR3 reads CASSLPQTSEQFF. Here the CDR3 DNA reads TGTGCCAGCAGCTTACCACAAACAAGTGAGCAGTTCTTC.

The sample holds many counts of this clonotype. V gene TRBV3-1 combines with J gene TRBJ2-7, with D maybe TRBD1 (5 bases). There are 13 residues in the CDR3. Germline loops: CDR1 LGHDT, CDR2 YNNKEL (reference sequence). V was shortened by 1 base and J by 4 bases, with 8 bases between the two germline ends. The CDR3 coding sequence is TGTGCCAGCAGCCAAGGCAGGGATTACGAGCAGTACTTC. It codes for CASSQGRDYEQYF.

The rearrangement uses TRBV12-5 and TRBJ2-1; 16 bases align to TRBD2. Germline values: CDR1 LGHNT, CDR2 FRNRAP. This CDR3 is 23 amino acids long. J was trimmed by 1 base and V by 0 bases; bases with no gene match: 15. CDR3 nucleotide sequence: TGTGCTAGTGGTTTGGTACTGGGACTAGCGGGGGGGCAGATCCGGGAGTCCTACAATGAGCAGTTCTTC. The encoded protein is CASGLVLGLAGGQIRESYNEQFF.

The V call is TRBV7-2, the J call TRBJ1-1; the D is unclear. CDR1 SGHTA and CDR2 FQGNSA come from the germline V gene. Trimming shortened V by 3 bases and J by 3 bases, and 5 bases separated the two germline ends. CDR3 length equals 12 residues. The CDR3: CASSFLDTEAFF. CDR3 bases: TGTGCCAGCAGCTTTTTGGACACTGAAGCTTTCTTT.

CDR3 loop: CASSPRDADYEQYF. In DNA, the CDR3 is TGCGCCAGCAGCCCCCGGGACGCCGACTACGAGCAGTACTTC. This rearrangement joins TRBV4-1 to TRBJ2-7; D may be TRBD1 or TRBD2 (5 bases each). The CDR3 totals 14 residues. Trimming removed 4 bases at V and 3 bases at J, with 13 bases between. In germline, CDR1 is MGHRA, CDR2 YSYEKL.

This clonotype was seen more than once but under ten times. The chain couples TRBV6-2 or TRBV6-3 to TRBJ1-5; D unresolved. V lost 4 bases and J lost 6, with 10 bases in between. The CDR3 contains 13 residues. The germline gives CDR1 MNHEY, CDR2 SVGEGT. In DNA, the CDR3 is TGTGCCAGCAGTTTGACTCGAGTTCAGCCCCAGCATTTT. It is translated as CASSLTRVQPQHF.

This clonotype was detected only a few times. The chain's CDR3 is CASSESTYEQYF. The DNA of the CDR3 is TGTGCCAGCAGTGAATCGACCTACGAGCAGTACTTC. The V call is TRBV25-1, the J call TRBJ2-7; D is undetermined. Germline V lookup: CDR1 MGHDK, CDR2 SYGVNS. CDR3 length: 12 residues. The V gene lost 1 base and the J gene lost 2 bases, with 3 bases spanning the gap.

The V call is TRBV4-2, the J call TRBJ1-2, with D perhaps matching TRBD1 (5 bases). Germline V gene lookup returns CDR1 LGHNA and CDR2 YNFKEQ. The V end lost 1 base, the J end lost 5 bases, and 14 bases lay between the germline ends. The CDR3 has 15 amino acids. For the CDR3, the DNA is TGTGCCAGCAGCCAAGGGAGGGGTTTTGGGTATGGCTACACCTTC. Translated: CASSQGRGFGYGYTF.

The CDR3 loop is CSASPFGRASTDTQYF. CDR3 DNA sequence: TGCAGTGCTAGTCCGTTTGGGAGAGCTAGCACAGATACGCAGTATTTT. The chain recombines TRBV20-1 with TRBJ2-3, with TRBD2 as a possible D gene (5 bases). CDR1 and CDR2 from the germline V gene are DFQATT and SNEGSKA (reference sequence). The V end was cut by 3 bases, the J end by 0 bases, with 16 bases between. The CDR3 runs 16 residues.

The V and J genes are TRBV20-1 and TRBJ1-4, with D tentatively TRBD1 (6 bases). Germline lookup yields CDR1 DFQATT and CDR2 SNEGSKA (reference sequence). The V end lost 0 bases, the J end lost 8 bases, and 16 bases lay between the germline ends. The CDR3 spans 15 residues. The CDR3 region is CSARDPGRGEEKLFF. DNA for the CDR3: TGCAGTGCTAGAGATCCTGGCAGGGGAGAAGAAAAACTGTTTTTT.

This rearrangement joins TRBV12-3 or TRBV12-4 to TRBJ1-1; the D gene is possibly TRBD1 (6 bases). Trimming removed 7 bases from V and 7 bases from J, with 10 bases in between. There are 11 residues in the CDR3. Here the CDR3 reads CASNDRYEAFF. The CDR3 DNA reads TGTGCCAGCAACGACAGGTATGAAGCTTTCTTT.

Worth noting for this clonotype: A much larger clone differs by one base, so this may be a read error. The chain recombines TRBV7-2 with TRBJ2-2, with D hard to call. Looked up from germline, CDR1 is SGHTA and CDR2 is FQGNSA. The CDR3 loop spans 12 amino acids. V lost 6 bases, J lost 6 bases, and 8 bases lay in between. For the CDR3, the DNA is TGTGCCAGCAGTCGGTTTTCCGGGGAGCTGTTTTTT. This gives the protein CASSRFSGELFF.

The chain joins TRBV28 to TRBJ2-1; TRBD1 agrees at 12 bases. The DNA end is a closer match to TRBJ2-7, so the J assignment may be wrong. Germline lookup yields CDR1 MDHEN and CDR2 SYDVKM. The CDR3 has 16 amino acids. CDR3 protein: CASKLHGDRGLGEQYF. CDR3 sequence (DNA): TGTGCCAGCAAATTGCACGGGGACAGGGGGCTTGGAGAGCAGTACTTC.

To note about this clonotype: One junction end disagrees with the germline gene, perhaps due to a read error. This sequence joins TRBV4-2 and TRBJ1-1; a possible D gene is TRBD1 (5 bases). Germline CDR1 reads LGHNA; CDR2 reads YNFKEQ. The CDR3 runs 16 residues. The CDR3 DNA follows: TGTGCCAACAGCCAAGATGAAGCCAGGGTTACCACTGAAGCTTTCTTT. Translated: CANSQDEARVTTEAFF.

The chain uses TRBV4-3 and TRBJ1-1; no clear D. CDR1 and CDR2 from the germline V gene are LGHNA and YSLEER. V was shortened by 0 bases and J by 2 bases, with 16 bases between the two germline ends. The CDR3 is made up of 17 amino acids. DNA for the CDR3: TGCGCCAGCAGCCAAGATGGGATGGAGGGAATTAACACTGAAGCTTTCTTT. It translates to CASSQDGMEGINTEAFF.

The genes are TRBV7-3 and TRBJ1-1; D gene ambiguous. Germline V gives CDR1 SGHTA, CDR2 FQGTGA. This CDR3 has 15 amino acids. V shed 4 bases and J shed 5 bases, with 17 bases lying between them. CDR3 residues: CASSSGWGVGTEAFF. CDR3 sequence (DNA): TGTGCCAGCAGCTCAGGTTGGGGAGTAGGAACTGAAGCTTTCTTT. The full variable domain, completed using reference TRBV7-3 and TRBJ1-1, is GAGVSQTPSNKVTEKGKYVELRCDPISGHTALYWYRQSLGQGPEFLIYFQGTGAADDSGLPNDRFFAVRPEGSVSTLKIQRTERGDSAVYLCASSSGWGVGTEAFFGQGTRLTVV.

This chain uses TRBV5-6 with TRBJ2-3; 7 bases are a match to TRBD1. CDR3 length: 16 amino acids. The germline V gene has CDR1 SGHDT and CDR2 YYEEEE. V was clipped by 1 base and J by 1 base; unmatched bases: 6. The CDR3 sequence is CASSLIQGTGTDTQYF. CDR3 sequence (DNA): TGTGCCAGCAGCTTGATACAGGGGACCGGCACAGATACGCAGTATTTT.

V is TRBV7-6 and J is TRBJ2-1, with no clear D. With 3 bases removed from V and 0 bases from J, the gap between germline ends came to 12 bases. CDR1 is SGHVS and CDR2 is FNYEAQ in the germline V gene. The CDR3 runs 16 residues. In DNA form, the CDR3 reads TGTGCCAGCAGCTTGCGGCAGCAGAGCTCCTACAATGAGCAGTTCTTC. Translation: CASSLRQQSSYNEQFF.

The sample holds a few counts of this clonotype. The rearrangement uses TRBV20-1 and TRBJ2-1, with TRBD1 matching over 9 bases. Per the germline V gene, CDR1 is DFQATT and CDR2 is SNEGSKA (reference sequence). The CDR3 length is 15 residues. Trimming took 5 bases from V and 8 from J; bases not matched to a gene: 13. CDR3 sequence reads: CSAGDRAVRRDEQFF. CDR3 DNA sequence: TGCAGTGCTGGGGACAGGGCGGTGAGAAGGGATGAGCAGTTCTTC.

The sample holds many counts of this clonotype. This chain links TRBV7-9 with TRBJ2-5, with D possibly called TRBD1 or TRBD2 (5 bases each). The CDR3 length is 15 residues. CDR1 and CDR2 (germline): SEHNR, FQNEAQ (reference sequence). V shed 1 base and J shed 5 bases, with 14 bases lying between them. As DNA, the CDR3 is TGTGCCAGCAGCTTAGAGGGGCTAGGCGGGGAGACCCAGTACTTC. Amino acid sequence: CASSLEGLGGETQYF.

DNA for the CDR3: TGCAGTGCAAAAGGACTGCGATATCAAGAGACCCAGTACTTC. Translating it yields CSAKGLRYQETQYF. This chain uses TRBV20-1 with TRBJ2-5, with D possibly matching TRBD2 (5 bases). Germline V gives CDR1 DFQATT, CDR2 SNEGSKA (reference sequence). The ends were cut back, 6 bases at V and 2 bases at J, with 16 bases in the middle. The CDR3 extends over 14 amino acids.

The sample holds a few counts of this clonotype. The chain combines TRBV2 with TRBJ1-2; no firm D call. Germline V CDR1 and CDR2: SNHLY, FYNNEI. The CDR3 has 13 amino acids. The V end lost 7 bases, the J end lost 2 bases, and 11 bases lay between the germline ends. The CDR3 is CASNLEVNYGYTF. In DNA form, the CDR3 reads TGTGCCAGCAACCTGGAAGTAAACTATGGCTACACCTTC.

This clonotype has only a few counts. V is TRBV15 and J is TRBJ2-3; D could derive from TRBD1 or TRBD2 (5 bases each). The V gene's germline CDR1 is LNHNV and CDR2 YYDKDF (reference sequence). With 7 bases removed from V and 4 bases from J, the gap between germline ends came to 18 bases. CDR3 size: 15 residues. The DNA of the CDR3 is TGTGCCACCACCATGGGAGACAGCAGTTCAGATACGCAGTATTTT. Residues: CATTMGDSSSDTQYF.

This clonotype turned up a few times. The CDR3 bases are TGTGCCAGCAGCCTTCTAGCGGGGGCGGGAGATACGCAGTATTTT. This gives the protein CASSLLAGAGDTQYF. The V and J genes are TRBV7-3 and TRBJ2-3, with TRBD2 identical over 10 bases. The V and J ends lost 5 bases and 5 bases, in that order; junction bases with no gene match: 7. The CDR3 sequence is 15 residues long. The germline CDR1 and CDR2 sequences are SGHTA and FQGTGA.

Points on this clonotype: This could be a read error, since a much larger clone is one nucleotide away. This chain connects TRBV7-2 to TRBJ2-6; D may be TRBD1 (5 bases). Germline loops: CDR1 SGHTA, CDR2 FQGNSA. The CDR3 is made up of 16 amino acids. The CDR3 DNA sequence: TGTGCCAGCAGCTTGCGAATCGGTGATGGGGCCAACGTCCCGACTTTC. This sequence encodes CASSLRIGDGANVPTF. The full variable domain, in which reference TRBV7-2 and TRBJ2-6 provide the parts outside the CDR3, is GAGVSQSPSNKVTEKGKDVELRCDPISGHTALYWYRQSLGQGLEFLIYFQGNSAPDKSGLPSDRFSAERTGGSVSTLTIQRTQQEDSAVYLCASSLRIGDGANVPTFGAGSRLTVL.

The V call is TRBV29-1, the J call TRBJ1-1; a possible D gene is TRBD1 (5 bases). The V end lost 7 bases, the J end lost 1 base, and 16 bases lay between the germline ends. Germline CDR1 is SQVTM and CDR2 is ANQGSEA. The CDR3 has 14 amino acids. The CDR3 DNA reads as TGCAGCGCTGCAGGAGGGGACGGGAACACTGAAGCTTTCTTT. Translation: CSAAGGDGNTEAFF.

This clonotype showed up many times. The J gene is TRBJ2-7, the V gene TRBV29-1; D gene unclear. V was pared by 0 bases and J by 7 bases, with 13 bases between. The CDR3 length is 13 residues. Germline V CDR1 and CDR2: SQVTM, ANQGSEA. CDR3 sequence (DNA): TGCAGCGTTGAAGATCCGTCTACTTTTGAGCAGTACTTC. Protein sequence: CSVEDPSTFEQYF.

This clonotype was counted between two and nine times. The chain uses TRBV20-1 and TRBJ1-2, with unresolved D. Per germline, CDR1 DFQATT and CDR2 SNEGSKA (reference sequence). There are 12 residues in the CDR3. V was pared by 3 bases and J by 4 bases, with 9 bases between. In DNA, the CDR3 is TGCAGTGCTAGCGGGGTCGCCTATGGCTACACCTTC. Its translation: CSASGVAYGYTF.